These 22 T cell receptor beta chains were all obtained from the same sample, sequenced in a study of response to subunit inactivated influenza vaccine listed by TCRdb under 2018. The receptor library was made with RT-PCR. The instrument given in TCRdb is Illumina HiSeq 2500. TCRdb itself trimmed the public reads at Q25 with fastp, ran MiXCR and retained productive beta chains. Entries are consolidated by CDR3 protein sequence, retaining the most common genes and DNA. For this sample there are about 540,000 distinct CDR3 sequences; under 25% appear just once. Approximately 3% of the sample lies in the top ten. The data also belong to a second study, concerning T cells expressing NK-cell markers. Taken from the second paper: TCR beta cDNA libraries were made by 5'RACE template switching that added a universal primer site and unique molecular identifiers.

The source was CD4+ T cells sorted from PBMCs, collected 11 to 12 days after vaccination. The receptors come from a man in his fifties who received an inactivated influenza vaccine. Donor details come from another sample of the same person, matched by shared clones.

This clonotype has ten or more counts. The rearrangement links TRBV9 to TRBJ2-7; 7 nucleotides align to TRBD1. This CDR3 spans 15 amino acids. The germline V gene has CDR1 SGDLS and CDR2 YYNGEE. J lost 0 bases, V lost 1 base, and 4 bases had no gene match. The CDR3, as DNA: TGTGCCAGCAGCGTATCCCCAGGGGGCTCCTACGAGCAGTACTTC. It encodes CASSVSPGGSYEQYF. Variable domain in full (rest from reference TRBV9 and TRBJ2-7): DSGVTQTPKHLITATGQRVTLRCSPRSGDLSVYWYQQSLDQGLQFLIQYYNGEERAKGNILERFSAQQFPDLHSELNLSSLELGDSALYFCASSVSPGGSYEQYFGPGTRLTVT.

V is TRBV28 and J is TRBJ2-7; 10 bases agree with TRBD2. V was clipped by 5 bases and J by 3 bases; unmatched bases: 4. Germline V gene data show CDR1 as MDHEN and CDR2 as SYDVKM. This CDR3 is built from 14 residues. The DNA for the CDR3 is TGTGCCAGCAGTCCTACTAGCGGGGTCTACGAGCAGTACTTC. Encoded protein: CASSPTSGVYEQYF. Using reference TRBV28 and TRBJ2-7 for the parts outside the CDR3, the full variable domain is DVKVTQSSRYLVKRTGEKVFLECVQDMDHENMFWYRQDPGLGLRLIYFSYDVKMKEKGDIPEGYSVSREKKERFSLILESASTNQTSMYLCASSPTSGVYEQYFGPGTRLTVT.

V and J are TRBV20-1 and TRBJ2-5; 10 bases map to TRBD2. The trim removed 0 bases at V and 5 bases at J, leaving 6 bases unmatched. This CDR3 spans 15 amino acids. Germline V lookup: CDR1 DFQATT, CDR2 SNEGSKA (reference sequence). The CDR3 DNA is TGCAGTGCTAGAGATACCCTAGCGGGGGCGGAGACCCAGTACTTC. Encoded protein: CSARDTLAGAETQYF.

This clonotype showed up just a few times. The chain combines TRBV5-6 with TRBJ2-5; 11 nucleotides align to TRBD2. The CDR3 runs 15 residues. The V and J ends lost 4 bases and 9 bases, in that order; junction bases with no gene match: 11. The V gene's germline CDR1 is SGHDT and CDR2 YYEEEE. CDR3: CASSRLAGGPTAQYF. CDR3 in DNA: TGTGCCAGCAGCCGTTTAGCGGGGGGGCCCACGGCCCAGTACTTC.

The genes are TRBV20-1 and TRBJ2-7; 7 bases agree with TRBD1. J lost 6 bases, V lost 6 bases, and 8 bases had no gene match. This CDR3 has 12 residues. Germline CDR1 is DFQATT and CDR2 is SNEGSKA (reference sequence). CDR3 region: CSARTGLVEQYF. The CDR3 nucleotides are TGCAGTGCGCGGACAGGTCTCGTCGAGCAGTACTTC.

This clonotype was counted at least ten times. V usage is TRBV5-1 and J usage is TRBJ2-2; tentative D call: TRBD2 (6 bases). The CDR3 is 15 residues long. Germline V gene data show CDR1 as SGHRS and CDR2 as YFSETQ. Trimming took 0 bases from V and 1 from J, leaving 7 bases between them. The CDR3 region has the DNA TGCGCCAGCAGCTTGGAAGCGGGGAACACCGGGGAGCTGTTTTTT. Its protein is CASSLEAGNTGELFF. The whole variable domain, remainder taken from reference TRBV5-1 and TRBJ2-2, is KAGVTQTPRYLIKTRGQQVTLSCSPISGHRSVSWYQQTPGQGLQFLFEYFSETQRNKGNFPGRFSGRQFSNSRSEMNVSTLELGDSALYLCASSLEAGNTGELFFGEGSRLTVL.

DNA of the CDR3: TGCGCCAGCAGCCAAGAGACAGGGGGGGCGGGTGGCTACACCTTC. Encoded protein: CASSQETGGAGGYTF. This chain joins TRBV4-3 and TRBJ1-2; 9 bases are a match to TRBD1. Germline CDR1 LGHNA, CDR2 YSLEER. The V gene end was trimmed by 0 bases and the J gene end by 7 bases; junction bases not matched to a gene: 6. CDR3 length: 15 residues.

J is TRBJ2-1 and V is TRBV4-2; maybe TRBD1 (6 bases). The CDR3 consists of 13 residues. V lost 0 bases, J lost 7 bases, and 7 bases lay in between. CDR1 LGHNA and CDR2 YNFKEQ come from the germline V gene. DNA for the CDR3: TGTGCCAGCAGCCAAGAAACAGGGAATGAGCAGTTCTTC. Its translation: CASSQETGNEQFF.

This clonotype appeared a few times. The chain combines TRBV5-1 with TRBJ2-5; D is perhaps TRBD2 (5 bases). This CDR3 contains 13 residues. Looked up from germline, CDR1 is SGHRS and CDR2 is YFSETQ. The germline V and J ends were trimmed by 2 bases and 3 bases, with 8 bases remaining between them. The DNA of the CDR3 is TGCGCCAGCAGCTTTACGGGAAAAGAGACCCAGTACTTC. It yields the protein CASSFTGKETQYF. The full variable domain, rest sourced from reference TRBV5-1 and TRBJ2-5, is KAGVTQTPRYLIKTRGQQVTLSCSPISGHRSVSWYQQTPGQGLQFLFEYFSETQRNKGNFPGRFSGRQFSNSRSEMNVSTLELGDSALYLCASSFTGKETQYFGPGTRLLVL.

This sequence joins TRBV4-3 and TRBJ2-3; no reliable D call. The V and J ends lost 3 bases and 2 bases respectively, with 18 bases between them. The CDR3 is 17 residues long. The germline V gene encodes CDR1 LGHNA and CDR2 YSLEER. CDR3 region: CASSQVHRLQLTDTQYF. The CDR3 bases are TGCGCCAGCAGCCAGGTTCATCGACTCCAGCTCACAGATACGCAGTATTTT.

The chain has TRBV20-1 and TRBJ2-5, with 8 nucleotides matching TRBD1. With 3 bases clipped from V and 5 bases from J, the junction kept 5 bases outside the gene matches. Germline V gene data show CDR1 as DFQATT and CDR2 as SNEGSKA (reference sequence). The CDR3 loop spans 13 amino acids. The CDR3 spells CSASSTGGETQYF. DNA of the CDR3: TGCAGTGCTAGCTCAACAGGGGGTGAGACCCAGTACTTC.

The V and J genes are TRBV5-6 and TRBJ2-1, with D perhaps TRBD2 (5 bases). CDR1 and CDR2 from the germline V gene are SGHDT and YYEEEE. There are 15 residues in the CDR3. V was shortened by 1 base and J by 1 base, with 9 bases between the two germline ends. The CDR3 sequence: CASSLLRVSYNEQFF. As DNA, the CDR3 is TGTGCCAGCAGCTTGTTGAGGGTTTCCTACAATGAGCAGTTCTTC.

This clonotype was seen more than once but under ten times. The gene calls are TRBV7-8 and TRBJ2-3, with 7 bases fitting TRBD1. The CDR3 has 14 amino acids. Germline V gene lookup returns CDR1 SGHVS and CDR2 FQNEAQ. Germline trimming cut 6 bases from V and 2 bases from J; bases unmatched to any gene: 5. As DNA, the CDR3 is TGTGCCAGCAGGAGGGGACAGACCACAGATACGCAGTATTTT. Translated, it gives CASRRGQTTDTQYF.

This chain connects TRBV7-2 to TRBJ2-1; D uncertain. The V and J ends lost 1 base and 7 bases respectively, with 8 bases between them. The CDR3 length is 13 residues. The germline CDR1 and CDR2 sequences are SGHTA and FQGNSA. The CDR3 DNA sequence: TGTGCCAGCAGCTTAGTTAAGCGAAATGAGCAGTTCTTC. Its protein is CASSLVKRNEQFF.

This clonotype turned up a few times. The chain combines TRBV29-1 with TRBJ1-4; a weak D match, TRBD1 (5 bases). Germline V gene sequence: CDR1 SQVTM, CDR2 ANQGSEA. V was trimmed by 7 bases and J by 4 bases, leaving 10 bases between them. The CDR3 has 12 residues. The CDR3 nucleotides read TGCAGCGCCTACGGGGGTAATGAAAAACTGTTTTTT. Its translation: CSAYGGNEKLFF.

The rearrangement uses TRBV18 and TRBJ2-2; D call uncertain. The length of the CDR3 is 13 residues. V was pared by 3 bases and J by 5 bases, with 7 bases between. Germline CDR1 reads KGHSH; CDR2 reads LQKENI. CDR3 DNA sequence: TGTGCCAGCTCACCCGACTTGACCGGGGAGCTGTTTTTT. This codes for CASSPDLTGELFF.

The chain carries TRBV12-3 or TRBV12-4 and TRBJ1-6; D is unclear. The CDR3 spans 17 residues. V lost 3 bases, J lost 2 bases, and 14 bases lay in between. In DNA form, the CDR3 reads TGTGCCAGCAGTTTTAGCGGTGGACCCCCCTATAATTCACCCCTCCACTTT. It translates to CASSFSGGPPYNSPLHF.

CDR3 protein: CASSRPTVYGYTF. CDR3 nucleotides: TGTGCCAGCAGTCGCCCGACAGTCTATGGCTACACCTTC. The chain combines TRBV6-2 or TRBV6-3 with TRBJ1-2; the D gene is possibly TRBD1 (5 bases). CDR1 and CDR2 (germline): MNHEY, SVGEGT. V lost 5 bases to trimming and J lost 4 bases, with 11 bases between them. The CDR3 loop spans 13 amino acids.

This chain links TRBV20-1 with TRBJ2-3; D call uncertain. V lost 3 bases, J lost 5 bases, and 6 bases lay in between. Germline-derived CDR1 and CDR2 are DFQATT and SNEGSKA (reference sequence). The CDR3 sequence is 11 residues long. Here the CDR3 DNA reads TGCAGTGCTAGGTCCCTAGATACGCAGTATTTT. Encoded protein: CSARSLDTQYF.

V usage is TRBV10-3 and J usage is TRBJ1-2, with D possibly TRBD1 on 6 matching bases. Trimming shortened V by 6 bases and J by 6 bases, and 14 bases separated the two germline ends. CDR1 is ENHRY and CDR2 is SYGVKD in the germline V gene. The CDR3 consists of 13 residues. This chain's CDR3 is CAISPGALHGYTF. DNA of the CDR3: TGTGCCATCAGCCCGGGGGCCTTACATGGCTACACCTTC.

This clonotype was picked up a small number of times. The CDR3 bases are TGTGCCAGCAGCCAGTTATTCGGGACCCAAGAGACCCAGTACTTC. The encoded protein is CASSQLFGTQETQYF. V is TRBV14 and J is TRBJ2-5; D possibly matches TRBD1 or TRBD2 (5 bases each). The V gene's germline CDR1 is SGHDN and CDR2 FVKESK. The ends were cut back, 3 bases at V and 1 base at J, with 12 bases in the middle. CDR3 length equals 15 residues. Variable domain in full (rest from reference TRBV14 and TRBJ2-5): EAGVTQFPSHSVIEKGQTVTLRCDPISGHDNLYWYRRVMGKEIKFLLHFVKESKQDESGMPNNRFLAERTGGTYSTLKVQPAELEDSGVYFCASSQLFGTQETQYFGPGTRLLVL.

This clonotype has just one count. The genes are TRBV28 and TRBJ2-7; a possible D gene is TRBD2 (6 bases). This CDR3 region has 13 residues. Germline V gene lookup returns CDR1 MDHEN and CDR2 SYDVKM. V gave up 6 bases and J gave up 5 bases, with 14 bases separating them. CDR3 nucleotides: TGTGCCAGCAGAAACCTAGCGCGGAACGAGCAGTACTTC. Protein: CASRNLARNEQYF.